The 28 T cell receptor beta chains below all came from one sample that was sequenced in a study of T cell responses to AZD1222 COVID-19 vaccine. The table came from immunoSEQ multiplex PCR; TCRdb's copy has only in-frame clones and leaves some out. Of fewer than 120,000 clones in the sample, 70% to 90% are singletons; the top ten hold around 3.3%. The sequencing used peripheral blood, collected on day 0 of AZD1222 vaccination. All receptors come from an adult in good health.

The rearrangement links TRBV5-1 to TRBJ1-1, with 11 bases that match TRBD1. The CDR3 covers 15 residues. Germline V lookup: CDR1 SGHRS, CDR2 YFSETQ. After removal of 2 bases from V and 2 bases from J, the junction contained 2 bases not matched to a gene. The CDR3 region is CASSLGQGANTEAFF. The CDR3 bases are TGCGCCAGCAGCTTAGGACAGGGGGCTAACACTGAAGCTTTCTTT.

The chain couples TRBV7-8 to TRBJ2-7; 8 bases fit TRBD1. The germline CDR1 and CDR2 sequences are SGHVS and FQNEAQ. CDR3 size: 19 residues. V was clipped by 2 bases and J by 0 bases; unmatched bases: 15. The CDR3, as DNA: TGTGCCAGCAGCTTAAGGCCTGCTTATAGGGACAGGAGCTCCTACGAGCAGTACTTC. It is translated as CASSLRPAYRDRSSYEQYF.

This chain links TRBV5-6 with TRBJ1-3; no reliable D call. The CDR3 has 15 residues. Germline lookup yields CDR1 SGHDT and CDR2 YYEEEE. The germline V and J ends were trimmed by 2 bases and 0 bases, with 9 bases remaining between them. CDR3 nucleotide sequence: TGTGCCAGCAGCTTCGGACGGCTCTCTGGAAACACCATATATTTT. Its translation: CASSFGRLSGNTIYF.

The gene calls are TRBV5-1 and TRBJ1-1; 7 bases map to TRBD1. The junction had 11 bases not matched to a gene; V was cut back by 4 bases and J by 5 bases. This CDR3 is built from 15 residues. Looked up from germline, CDR1 is SGHRS and CDR2 is YFSETQ. In DNA, the CDR3 is TGCGCCAGCAGCAAAGAGACAGGGCAAGAAACTGAAGCTTTCTTT. Amino acid sequence: CASSKETGQETEAFF.

This clone appeared a single time. The V and J genes are TRBV7-9 and TRBJ1-2; D gene uncertain. V lost 5 bases to trimming and J lost 5 bases, with 12 bases between them. The CDR3 is 13 amino acids. Germline-derived CDR1 and CDR2 are SEHNR and FQNEAQ (reference sequence). The DNA of the CDR3 is TGTGCCAGCAGCCCGTCGGTGGAGTATGGCTACACCTTC. It specifies CASSPSVEYGYTF.

V usage is TRBV28 and J usage is TRBJ2-1; maybe TRBD2 (5 bases). Trimming pared 2 bases from V and 0 bases from J, leaving 8 bases between. The V gene's germline CDR1 is MDHEN and CDR2 SYDVKM. The CDR3 sequence is 15 residues long. The CDR3 is CASSLRGSSYNEQFF. Here the CDR3 DNA reads TGTGCCAGCAGTTTACGGGGTAGCTCCTACAATGAGCAGTTCTTC. The complete variable domain, with remaining parts taken from reference TRBV28 and TRBJ2-1, reads DVKVTQSSRYLVKRTGEKVFLECVQDMDHENMFWYRQDPGLGLRLIYFSYDVKMKEKGDIPEGYSVSREKKERFSLILESASTNQTSMYLCASSLRGSSYNEQFFGPGTRLTVL.

V and J are TRBV6-5 and TRBJ1-2; the D gene is possibly TRBD1 (6 bases). Germline lookup yields CDR1 MNHEY and CDR2 SVGAGI. The CDR3 covers 12 residues. V was pared by 5 bases and J by 8 bases, with 12 bases between. CDR3 nucleotide sequence: TGTGCCAGCAGTACAGGGTCGAAGGGCTACACCTTC. It is translated as CASSTGSKGYTF.

V usage is TRBV7-2 and J usage is TRBJ2-7, with 8 bases aligning to TRBD2. Trimming cost V 5 bases and J 5 bases; bases outside gene matches: 11. The CDR3 has 15 residues. Germline CDR1 and CDR2: SGHTA and FQGNSA. The chain's CDR3 is CASSIGPGGGHEQYF. For the CDR3, the DNA is TGTGCCAGCAGCATCGGCCCCGGGGGGGGGCACGAGCAGTACTTC.

This chain joins TRBV5-1 and TRBJ1-1; D unclear. Germline CDR1 SGHRS, CDR2 YFSETQ. Trimming removed 3 bases at V and 5 bases at J, with 11 bases between. The CDR3 sequence is 13 residues long. CDR3 sequence (DNA): TGCGCCAGCAGCTGGGCCGGGGTTACTGAAGCTTTCTTT. This translates into CASSWAGVTEAFF.

The gene calls are TRBV5-4 and TRBJ2-7; TRBD2 agrees at 7 bases. The CDR3 sequence is 15 residues long. Germline V gene sequence: CDR1 SGHNT, CDR2 YYREEE (reference sequence). V was clipped by 4 bases and J by 4 bases; unmatched bases: 11. The CDR3 bases are TGTGCCAGCAGCCTTTCGAACAGCGGGATATACGAGCAGTACTTC. The encoded protein is CASSLSNSGIYEQYF.

The gene calls are TRBV19 and TRBJ2-1; D is possibly TRBD2 (5 bases). The V end lost 3 bases, the J end lost 4 bases, and 13 bases lay between the germline ends. Germline CDR1 and CDR2: LNHDA and SQIVND (reference sequence). The CDR3 covers 15 residues. The CDR3 region is CASSIVQRSYNEQFF. The CDR3 DNA sequence: TGTGCCAGTAGTATCGTCCAGCGGTCATACAATGAGCAGTTCTTC. Based on the CDR3 plus reference TRBV19 and TRBJ2-1, the full variable domain is DGGITQSPKYLFRKEGQNVTLSCEQNLNHDAMYWYRQDPGQGLRLIYYSQIVNDFQKGDIAEGYSVSREKKESFPLTVTSAQKNPTAFYLCASSIVQRSYNEQFFGPGTRLTVL.

J is TRBJ2-2 and V is TRBV6-2 or TRBV6-3; 10 bases are shared with TRBD2. The J segment lost 2 bases and the V segment lost 6 bases, leaving 12 bases of the junction unmatched. This CDR3 is built from 18 residues. Germline V gives CDR1 MNHEY, CDR2 SVGEGT. The chain's CDR3 is CASRYPSGRAGNTGELFF. Written as DNA, the CDR3 is TGTGCCAGCAGGTACCCAAGCGGGAGGGCCGGTAACACCGGGGAGCTGTTTTTT.

In its sample, this clone was seen a few times. The rearrangement joins TRBV14 to TRBJ2-2, with TRBD2 identical over 13 bases. The V segment lost 4 bases and the J segment 5 bases; nucleotides outside the gene matches: 10. The length of the CDR3 is 18 residues. Germline-derived CDR1 and CDR2 are SGHDN and FVKESK. The CDR3 DNA reads TGTGCCAGCAGCCTAAAGGGCAAGACTAGCGGGAGGACCGGGGAGCTGTTTTTT. Translation: CASSLKGKTSGRTGELFF.

This clone was recorded at least ten times. The genes are TRBV10-3 and TRBJ2-1, with no clear D. This CDR3 comprises 13 residues. Germline lookup yields CDR1 ENHRY and CDR2 SYGVKD. Trimming stripped 4 bases from V and 6 bases from J, with 10 bases between. CDR3 amino acids: CAISGADSNEQFF. The DNA for the CDR3 is TGTGCCATCAGTGGGGCGGATAGCAATGAGCAGTTCTTC.

The gene calls are TRBV4-1 and TRBJ1-1; 8 bases match TRBD1. V shed 0 bases, J shed 5 bases, and the junction held 11 bases outside the gene matches. CDR1 and CDR2 from the germline V gene are MGHRA and YSYEKL. The CDR3 totals 17 residues. CDR3 region: CASSQDPGTGRGTEAFF. CDR3 bases: TGCGCCAGCAGCCAAGACCCGGGGACAGGAAGGGGAACTGAAGCTTTCTTT.

The chain combines TRBV29-1 with TRBJ1-4; D remains ambiguous. CDR1 and CDR2 from the germline V gene are SQVTM and ANQGSEA. The CDR3 is 12 amino acids. Trimming left V 0 bases short and J 13 bases short, with 12 bases between. The CDR3 coding sequence is TGCAGCGTTGAAGAATCGGGGTCCGGACTGTTTTTT. It specifies CSVEESGSGLFF.

The chain employs TRBV27 and TRBJ2-6; D possibly matches TRBD1 or TRBD2 (5 bases each). CDR1 MNHEY and CDR2 SMNVEV come from the germline V gene (reference sequence). The V gene lost 1 base and the J gene lost 4 bases, with 8 bases spanning the gap. This CDR3 is built from 15 residues. The CDR3 here is CASSLWGSGANVLTF. The CDR3 region has the DNA TGTGCCAGCAGTTTATGGGGGTCGGGGGCCAACGTCCTGACTTTC.

This chain uses TRBV27 with TRBJ1-5; the match to TRBD1 covers 7 bases. The V gene's germline CDR1 is MNHEY and CDR2 SMNVEV (reference sequence). The J segment lost 7 bases and the V segment lost 3 bases, leaving 6 bases of the junction unmatched. This CDR3 spans 14 amino acids. CDR3 DNA sequence: TGTGCCAGCAGTTTTTCCACAGGGGAACAGCCCCAGCATTTT. The encoded protein is CASSFSTGEQPQHF.

The gene calls are TRBV28 and TRBJ2-7, with 9 bases aligning to TRBD2. Germline-derived CDR1 and CDR2 are MDHEN and SYDVKM. V dropped 7 bases and J dropped 5; count of bases not matched to a gene: 6. The CDR3 contains 13 residues. CDR3 sequence reads: CASKDLAGHEQYF. For the CDR3, the DNA is TGTGCCAGCAAGGACCTAGCGGGGCACGAGCAGTACTTC.

The V call is TRBV4-3, the J call TRBJ1-4; D gene uncertain. The CDR3 totals 15 residues. V dropped 1 base and J dropped 7 bases, with 13 bases sitting between them. Germline CDR1 reads LGHNA; CDR2 reads YSLEER. The CDR3, as DNA: TGCGCCAGCAGCCAAGGGGTCTATTCGGGTGAAAAACTGTTTTTT. Its translation is CASSQGVYSGEKLFF.

The rearrangement uses TRBV7-2 and TRBJ2-1; D is ambiguous. CDR3 length: 12 amino acids. Trimming took off 5 bases at V and 8 bases at J, with 10 bases between the two ends. Germline V lookup: CDR1 SGHTA, CDR2 FQGNSA. This chain's CDR3 is CASSLLSYEQFF. CDR3 nucleotide sequence: TGTGCCAGCAGCCTTCTTTCTTATGAGCAGTTCTTC.

The V and J genes are TRBV28 and TRBJ1-2; perhaps TRBD1 as D (6 bases). Germline V gene lookup returns CDR1 MDHEN and CDR2 SYDVKM. Deletions cut 3 bases from V and 4 bases from J, with 15 bases between. The CDR3 totals 15 residues. CDR3 loop: CASSLDQRGPYGYTF. The CDR3 DNA follows: TGTGCCAGCAGTTTGGATCAGCGGGGGCCCTATGGCTACACCTTC.

This chain uses TRBV7-3 with TRBJ2-1; TRBD2 agrees at 9 bases. The CDR3 spans 16 residues. The trim removed 5 bases at V and 1 base at J, leaving 6 bases unmatched. Germline loops: CDR1 SGHTA, CDR2 FQGTGA. This chain's CDR3 is CASSTTSGPSYNEQFF. CDR3 bases: TGTGCCAGCAGCACGACTAGCGGCCCTTCCTACAATGAGCAGTTCTTC.

The chain carries TRBV5-6 and TRBJ1-2, with 7 bases matching TRBD1. Germline V gene sequence: CDR1 SGHDT, CDR2 YYEEEE. J gave up 8 bases and V 4 bases, and 14 bases lay outside the gene matches. The CDR3 spans 15 residues. CDR3 residues: CASSPRGGGMYGYTF. The CDR3 DNA is TGTGCCAGCAGCCCCCGGGGAGGGGGCATGTACGGCTACACCTTC.

The gene calls are TRBV10-2 and TRBJ1-6; 9 bases fit TRBD1. Germline V gene data show CDR1 as WSHSY and CDR2 as SAAADI. V lost 7 bases and J lost 7; bases outside the gene matches: 2. This CDR3 comprises 13 residues. In DNA, the CDR3 is TGCGCCAGCACAGGGACAGGGAATTCACCCCTCCACTTT. It yields the protein CASTGTGNSPLHF.

This clone was detected only a few times. The V call is TRBV15, the J call TRBJ1-5; D gene uncertain. CDR3 length equals 14 residues. Germline assignment: CDR1 LNHNV and CDR2 YYDKDF (reference sequence). Trimming removed 3 bases from V and 7 bases from J, with 13 bases in between. CDR3 nucleotides: TGTGCCACCAGCAGGGAGCGTCTAGGCCAGCCCCAGCATTTT. The encoded protein is CATSRERLGQPQHF.

The genes are TRBV19 and TRBJ2-7; 7 nucleotides line up with TRBD1. The length of the CDR3 is 13 residues. Germline CDR1 is LNHDA and CDR2 is SQIVND (reference sequence). V lost 4 bases to trimming and J lost 4 bases; unmatched junction nucleotides: 4. The DNA of the CDR3 is TGTGCCAGTAGTAGACAGGGACAGTACGAGCAGTACTTC. Translating it yields CASSRQGQYEQYF.

This chain joins TRBV4-1 and TRBJ2-7; D not resolved. CDR3 length: 14 residues. The germline V gene has CDR1 MGHRA and CDR2 YSYEKL. The ends were cut back, 1 base at V and 3 bases at J, with 10 bases in the middle. The chain's CDR3 is CASSQAPSNYEQYF. CDR3 in DNA: TGCGCCAGCAGCCAAGCTCCATCTAACTACGAGCAGTACTTC.